Sequencing of this T cell receptor beta chain was carried out in a study of response to subunit inactivated influenza vaccine. The CDR3 runs to 17 residues. V was shortened by 0 bases and J by 1 base, with 16 bases between the two germline ends. Germline values: CDR1 SEHNR, CDR2 FQNEAQ (reference sequence). TCRdb passed the RT-PCR reads through MiXCR, listing each CDR3 protein once. Seen here are 150,000 to 200,000 distinct CDR3 sequences, roughly a tenth observed once, and the top ten hold roughly an eighth. The gene calls are TRBV7-9 and TRBJ2-7; D unclear. The sequences come from non-naive T cells sorted from PBMCs, collected about 6 weeks after vaccination. The origin of this receptor is a man in his forties or fifties who received an inactivated influenza vaccine. The CDR3 loop reads CASSLARIGVLSYEQYF. CDR3 DNA sequence: TGTGCCAGCAGCTTAGCGAGGATTGGGGTCTTATCCTACGAGCAGTACTTC.